Listed here is a single TCR beta chain. What it binds is unknown. Time point specified: after dendritic cell vaccination, including at tumor progression/relapse. V was cut by 2 bases and J by 4 bases, with 11 bases left in between. CDR1 LGHNA and CDR2 YNFKEQ come from the germline V gene. CDR3 length: 14 amino acids. The data were obtained in a study of glioma-infiltrating T cells after dendritic cell vaccination. At the level of the study: Patients received three intradermal dendritic cell vaccine injections at biweekly intervals.

Input was 2 to 2.5 ug genomic DNA, or all available if less. Primers: 60 V beta forward and 13 J beta reverse. Generated by immunoSEQ multiplex PCR, the TCRdb table keeps only in-frame clones and is missing some. Of about 65,000 clones in the sample, about 89% were seen once. Findings and limits, study-wide: TCR clonality showed no direct relationship with survival.

The material was blood, obtained after dendritic cell vaccination. The V and J genes are TRBV4-2 and TRBJ1-2; D might be TRBD1 (6 bases). The receptor was isolated from a human donor with glioblastoma. The CDR3 nucleotides are TGTGCCAGCAGCCAACAGACAGGTCCCTATGGCTACACCTTC. It translates to CASSQQTGPYGYTF.